Shown below are 11 T cell receptor beta chains from a single sample sequenced in a study of radiotherapy plus CTLA-4 blockade in lung cancer. Only in-frame clones appear in the TCRdb table, and some are missing; sequencing was by immunoSEQ multiplex PCR. The table includes tens of thousands of clones, around 69% detected once. This sample comprised peripheral blood, obtained from a patient treated with radiotherapy plus ipilimumab. These receptor sequences come from a human donor with non-small cell lung cancer who had a complete response to radiotherapy plus ipilimumab.

This clone turned up a few times. The V call is TRBV30, the J call TRBJ1-1; D is unresolved. The CDR3 totals 14 residues. CDR1 is GTSNPN, CDR2 SVGIG, per germline (reference sequence). Trimming cost V 4 bases and J 1 base, with 13 bases left between them. CDR3 nucleotides: TGTGCCTGGATTAGCCTGGGTACGAACACTGAAGCTTTCTTT. Translated, it gives CAWISLGTNTEAFF.

The rearrangement uses TRBV29-1 and TRBJ2-7, with a weak D call TRBD1 (5 bases). The CDR3 loop spans 13 amino acids. The V end lost 0 bases, the J end lost 6 bases, and 12 bases lay between the germline ends. Germline V gene lookup returns CDR1 SQVTM and CDR2 ANQGSEA. The CDR3 loop reads CSVEDPQGREQYF. The CDR3 nucleotides are TGCAGCGTTGAAGATCCGCAGGGCCGCGAGCAGTACTTC.

The rearrangement uses TRBV2 and TRBJ2-6; D call uncertain. This CDR3 is 18 amino acids long. CDR1 is SNHLY, CDR2 FYNNEI, per germline. V lost 5 bases, J lost 0 bases, and 17 bases lay in between. This CDR3 reads CASSRQALTLSGANVLTF. Here the CDR3 DNA reads TGTGCCAGCAGTCGGCAGGCCCTAACCCTCTCTGGGGCCAACGTCCTGACTTTC. The variable domain in full, with the rest retrieved from reference TRBV2 and TRBJ2-6, is EPEVTQTPSHQVTQMGQEVILRCVPISNHLYFYWYRQILGQKVEFLVSFYNNEISEKSEIFDDQFSVERPDGSNFTLKIRSTKLEDSAMYFCASSRQALTLSGANVLTFGAGSRLTVL.

The V and J genes are TRBV19 and TRBJ1-1, with 11 bases fitting TRBD1. The germline V gene has CDR1 LNHDA and CDR2 SQIVND (reference sequence). The CDR3 loop spans 16 amino acids. V lost 4 bases and J lost 4; bases outside the gene matches: 8. The CDR3 sequence: CASSNGQGALGTEAFF. The CDR3, as DNA: TGTGCCAGTAGTAATGGACAGGGGGCTTTAGGCACTGAAGCTTTCTTT.

The gene calls are TRBV5-4 and TRBJ2-7; maybe TRBD2 (6 bases). The V end lost 4 bases, the J end lost 5 bases, and 16 bases lay between the germline ends. This CDR3 region has 14 residues. Germline V gene lookup returns CDR1 SGHNT and CDR2 YYREEE (reference sequence). The CDR3, as DNA: TGTGCCAGCAGCCGGGAGTTAGTCTCGAACGAGCAGTACTTC. It is translated as CASSRELVSNEQYF.

CDR3 amino acids: CASKPGTANTEAFF. Written as DNA, the CDR3 is TGCGCCAGCAAGCCCGGGACAGCGAACACTGAAGCTTTCTTT. The V call is TRBV5-1, the J call TRBJ1-1; TRBD1 aligns across 7 bases. This CDR3 is 14 amino acids long. Trimming took 6 bases from V and 1 from J; bases not matched to a gene: 6. Germline V gene data show CDR1 as SGHRS and CDR2 as YFSETQ.

This clone was detected only a few times. A much larger clone lies a single base off, so this may be a read error. V usage is TRBV5-6 and J usage is TRBJ2-5; TRBD1 aligns across 8 bases. This CDR3 is 15 amino acids long. The J segment lost 1 base and the V segment lost 4 bases, leaving 6 bases of the junction unmatched. CDR1 is SGHDT, CDR2 YYEEEE, per germline. The CDR3 sequence: CASSLGTGGQETQYF. The DNA of the CDR3 is TGTGCCAGCAGCCTAGGGACAGGAGGCCAAGAGACCCAGTACTTC.

This chain links TRBV30 with TRBJ2-1; 12 positions match TRBD2. Germline loops: CDR1 GTSNPN, CDR2 SVGIG (reference sequence). The CDR3 runs to 16 residues. V gave up 0 bases and J gave up 8 bases; unmatched junction bases: 8. Written as DNA, the CDR3 is TGTGCCTGGAGTGTAGGGCTAGCGGGGGGGGGAGATGAGCAGTTCTTC. This sequence encodes CAWSVGLAGGGDEQFF.

The J gene is TRBJ2-3, the V gene TRBV2; 10 bases agree with TRBD2. The CDR3 loop spans 15 amino acids. J gave up 6 bases and V 5 bases, and 8 bases lay outside the gene matches. Germline V gene sequence: CDR1 SNHLY, CDR2 FYNNEI. The CDR3: CASSRPSGGVDTQYF. CDR3 nucleotides: TGTGCCAGCAGTAGACCTAGCGGGGGTGTGGATACGCAGTATTTT.

This clone was seen a handful of times. The V call is TRBV6-5, the J call TRBJ1-6, with 9 bases identical to TRBD1. The germline V gene encodes CDR1 MNHEY and CDR2 SVGAGI. Trimming at V came to 2 bases and at J to 10 bases, leaving 6 bases not matched to a gene. The CDR3 is 15 residues long. This chain's CDR3 is CASSYGQGLGSPLHF. Here the CDR3 DNA reads TGTGCCAGCAGTTACGGACAGGGGCTAGGATCACCCCTCCACTTT.

This clone was detected only a few times. The rearrangement joins TRBV7-3 to TRBJ2-2, with 10 bases identical to TRBD2. Germline lookup yields CDR1 SGHTA and CDR2 FQGTGA. This CDR3 is built from 17 residues. The V gene end was trimmed by 11 bases and the J gene end by 4 bases; junction bases not matched to a gene: 16. This CDR3 is CASAVGLAGDSTGELFF. CDR3 bases: TGTGCCTCAGCAGTAGGGCTAGCGGGAGATAGCACCGGGGAGCTGTTTTTT.